This T cell receptor beta chain comes out of a study of control samples from healthy donors and cancer patients. The CDR3 totals 15 residues. Germline CDR1 reads SGHTS; CDR2 reads YDEGEE. V was clipped by 0 bases and J by 4 bases, with 11 bases between them. Using immunoSEQ multiplex PCR, the repertoire was profiled, and TCRdb retains in-frame clones only, with some absent. Of 70,000 to 90,000 clones listed, 90% to 95% are singletons. The sequence derives from a woman between 18 and 30 years old in good health. The chain links TRBV5-8 to TRBJ1-5, with D possibly matching TRBD1 (6 bases). Sequencing was carried out using blood. This CDR3 reads CASSLEGRGNQPQHF. In DNA, the CDR3 is TGTGCCAGCAGCTTGGAGGGCAGGGGTAATCAGCCCCAGCATTTT. The full variable domain, with the rest looked up from reference TRBV5-8 and TRBJ1-5, is EAGVTQSPTHLIKTRGQQATLRCSPISGHTSVYWYQQALGLGLQFLLWYDEGEERNRGNFPPRFSGRQFPNYSSELNVNALELEDSALYLCASSLEGRGNQPQHFGDGTRLSIL.